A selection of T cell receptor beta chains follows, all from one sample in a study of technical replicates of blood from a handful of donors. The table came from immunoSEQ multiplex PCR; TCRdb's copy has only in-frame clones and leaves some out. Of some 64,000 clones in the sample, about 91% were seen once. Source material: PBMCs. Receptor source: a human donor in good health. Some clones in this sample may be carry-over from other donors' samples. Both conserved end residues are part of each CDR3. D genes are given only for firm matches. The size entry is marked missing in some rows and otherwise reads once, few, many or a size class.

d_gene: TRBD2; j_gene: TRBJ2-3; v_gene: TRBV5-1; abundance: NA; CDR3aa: CASSISGGSTDTQYF; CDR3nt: TGCGCCAGCAGTATCAGCGGGGGAAGCACAGATACGCAGTATTTT
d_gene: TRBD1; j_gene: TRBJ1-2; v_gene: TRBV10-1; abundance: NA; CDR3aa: CARGTGNGYGYTF; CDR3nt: TGCGCCAGGGGGACAGGGAACGGCTATGGCTACACCTTC
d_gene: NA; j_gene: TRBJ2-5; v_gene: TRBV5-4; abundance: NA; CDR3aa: CASSPGQQETQYF; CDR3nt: TGTGCCAGCAGCCCCGGACAGCAAGAGACCCAGTACTTC
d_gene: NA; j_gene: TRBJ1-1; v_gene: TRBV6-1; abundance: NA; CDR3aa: CASSEWWAQNTEAFF; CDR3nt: TGTGCCAGCAGTGAATGGTGGGCTCAGAACACTGAAGCTTTCTTT
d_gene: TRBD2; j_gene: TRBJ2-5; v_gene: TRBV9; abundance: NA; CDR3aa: CASSVAGGPGETQYF; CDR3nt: TGTGCCAGCAGCGTCGCGGGGGGGCCGGGGGAGACCCAGTACTTC
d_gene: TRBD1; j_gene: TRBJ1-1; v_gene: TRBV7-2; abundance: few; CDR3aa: CASSPSRTGDQRAFF; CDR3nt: TGTGCCAGCAGCCCGTCCCGGACAGGGGACCAAAGAGCTTTCTTT
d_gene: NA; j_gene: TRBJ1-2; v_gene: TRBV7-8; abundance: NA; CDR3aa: CASSPRERAGYGYTF; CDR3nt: TGTGCCAGCAGCCCCCGGGAACGGGCGGGCTATGGCTACACCTTC
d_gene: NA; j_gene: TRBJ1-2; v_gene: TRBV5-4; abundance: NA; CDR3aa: CASRSTADYGYTF; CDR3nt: TGTGCCAGCCGCTCGACTGCTGACTATGGCTACACCTTC
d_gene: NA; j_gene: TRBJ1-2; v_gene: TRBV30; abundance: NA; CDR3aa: CAWFREGYGYTF; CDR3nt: TGTGCCTGGTTCAGGGAGGGCTATGGCTACACCTTC
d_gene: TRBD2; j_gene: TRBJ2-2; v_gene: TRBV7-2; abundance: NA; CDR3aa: CASSLVLAGGRGTGELFF; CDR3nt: TGTGCCAGCAGCTTAGTCCTAGCGGGGGGCCGCGGCACCGGGGAGCTGTTTTTT
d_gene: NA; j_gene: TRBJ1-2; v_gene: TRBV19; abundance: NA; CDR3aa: CASSEGGLRGKPNYGYTF; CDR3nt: TGTGCCAGTAGTGAAGGAGGACTAAGGGGCAAACCCAACTATGGCTACACCTTC
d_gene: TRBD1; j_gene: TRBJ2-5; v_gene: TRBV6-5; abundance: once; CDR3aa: CASSQTQGAGETQYF; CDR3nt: TGTGCCAGCTCCCAGACCCAGGGGGCTGGAGAGACCCAGTACTTC
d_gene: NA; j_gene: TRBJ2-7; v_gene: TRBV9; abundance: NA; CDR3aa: CASSVAEGRYEQYF; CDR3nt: TGTGCCAGCAGCGTAGCAGAGGGCCGCTACGAGCAGTACTTC
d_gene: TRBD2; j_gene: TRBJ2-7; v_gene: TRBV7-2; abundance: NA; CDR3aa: CASRVTSGAYEQYF; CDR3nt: TGTGCCAGCAGAGTGACTAGCGGAGCCTACGAGCAGTACTTC
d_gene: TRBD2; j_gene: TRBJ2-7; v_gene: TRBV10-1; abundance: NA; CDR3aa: CASSEHGCLAGAIEQYF; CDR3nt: TGCGCCAGCAGTGAGCACGGGTGTCTAGCGGGAGCTATCGAGCAGTACTTC
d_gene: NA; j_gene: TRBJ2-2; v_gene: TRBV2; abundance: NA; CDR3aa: CASSEGTNTGELFF; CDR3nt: TGTGCCAGCAGTGAAGGGACAAACACCGGGGAGCTGTTTTTT
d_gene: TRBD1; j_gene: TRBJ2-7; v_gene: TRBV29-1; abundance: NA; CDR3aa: CSVVEAGGLYEQYF; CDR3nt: TGCAGCGTTGTAGAGGCAGGGGGCTTGTACGAGCAGTACTTC
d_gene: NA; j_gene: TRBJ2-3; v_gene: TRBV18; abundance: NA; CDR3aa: CASSPSEGNTDTQYF; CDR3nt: TGTGCCAGCTCACCTTCGGAGGGGAACACAGATACGCAGTATTTT
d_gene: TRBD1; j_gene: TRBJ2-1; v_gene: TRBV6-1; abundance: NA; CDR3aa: CASSEDRGSYNEQFF; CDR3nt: TGTGCCAGCAGTGAAGACAGGGGCTCCTACAATGAGCAGTTCTTC
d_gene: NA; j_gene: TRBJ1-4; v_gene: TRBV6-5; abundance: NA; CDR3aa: CASSYVSGTNEKLFF; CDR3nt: TGTGCCAGCAGTTACGTCTCGGGGACTAATGAAAAACTGTTTTTT
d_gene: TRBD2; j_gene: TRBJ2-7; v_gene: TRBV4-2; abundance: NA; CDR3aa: CASSNGRGDSYEQYF; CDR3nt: TGTGCCAGCAGCAACGGGCGGGGGGACTCCTACGAGCAGTACTTC
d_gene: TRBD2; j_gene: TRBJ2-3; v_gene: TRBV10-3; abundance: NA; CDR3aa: CAISGERASGVQAVDTQYF; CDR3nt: TGTGCCATCAGTGGGGAGAGGGCTAGCGGCGTACAGGCGGTAGATACGCAGTATTTT
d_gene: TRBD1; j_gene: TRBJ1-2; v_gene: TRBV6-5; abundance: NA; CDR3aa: CASSYLDRGYGYTF; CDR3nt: TGTGCCAGCAGTTACTTGGACAGGGGTTATGGCTACACCTTC
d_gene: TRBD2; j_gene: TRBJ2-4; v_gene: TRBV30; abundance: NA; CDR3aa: CAWSLAGGKNIQYF; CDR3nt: TGTGCCTGGAGCCTAGCGGGAGGGAAAAACATTCAGTACTTC
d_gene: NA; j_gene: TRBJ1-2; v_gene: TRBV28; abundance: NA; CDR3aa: CASGGYGYTF; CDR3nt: TGTGCCAGTGGAGGGTATGGCTACACCTTC
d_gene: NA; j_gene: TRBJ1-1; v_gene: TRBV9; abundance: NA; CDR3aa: CASSVDPVPLTEAFF; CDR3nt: TGTGCCAGCAGCGTAGACCCGGTCCCCCTCACTGAAGCTTTCTTT
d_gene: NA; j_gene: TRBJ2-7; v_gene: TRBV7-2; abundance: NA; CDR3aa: CASSTRPGGVGEQYF; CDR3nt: TGTGCCAGCAGCACACGGCCCGGCGGCGTAGGAGAGCAGTACTTC
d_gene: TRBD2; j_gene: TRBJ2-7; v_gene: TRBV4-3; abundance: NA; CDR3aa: CASSQGLADEQYF; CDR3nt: TGCGCCAGCAGCCAGGGACTAGCGGACGAGCAGTACTTC
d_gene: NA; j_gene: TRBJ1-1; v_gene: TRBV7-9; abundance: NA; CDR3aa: CASSTERRGAFF; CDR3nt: TGTGCCAGCAGCACCGAGAGGAGGGGAGCTTTCTTT
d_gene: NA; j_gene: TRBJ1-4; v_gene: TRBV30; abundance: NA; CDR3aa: CAWMEGNEKLFF; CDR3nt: TGTGCCTGGATGGAGGGTAATGAAAAACTGTTTTTT
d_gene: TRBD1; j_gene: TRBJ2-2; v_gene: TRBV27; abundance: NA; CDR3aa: CASSAPTGYTGELFF; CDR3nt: TGTGCCAGCAGTGCCCCGACAGGGTACACCGGGGAGCTGTTTTTT
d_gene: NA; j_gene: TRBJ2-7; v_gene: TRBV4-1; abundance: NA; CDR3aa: CASSQTPSYEQYF; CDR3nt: TGCGCCAGCAGCCAAACTCCTTCCTACGAGCAGTACTTC
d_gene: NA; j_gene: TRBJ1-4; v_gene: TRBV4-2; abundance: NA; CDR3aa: CASSPLARATIYEKLFF; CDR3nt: TGTGCCAGCAGCCCCCTAGCAAGGGCCACGATCTATGAAAAACTGTTTTTT
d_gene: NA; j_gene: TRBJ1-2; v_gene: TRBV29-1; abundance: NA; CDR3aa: CSVEGSVNYGYTF; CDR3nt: TGCAGCGTTGAGGGCAGTGTGAACTATGGCTACACCTTC
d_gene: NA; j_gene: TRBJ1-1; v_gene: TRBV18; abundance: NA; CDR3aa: CASSPQAGTEAFF; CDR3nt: TGTGCCAGCTCACCACAGGCGGGCACTGAAGCTTTCTTT
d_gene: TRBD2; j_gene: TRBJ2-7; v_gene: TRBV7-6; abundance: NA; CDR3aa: CASSPSGQSYEQYF; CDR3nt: TGTGCCAGCAGCCCTAGCGGGCAGTCCTACGAGCAGTACTTC
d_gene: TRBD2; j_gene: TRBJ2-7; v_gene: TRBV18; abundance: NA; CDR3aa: CASSPELAGLGEQYF; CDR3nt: TGTGCCAGCTCACCGGAACTAGCGGGATTGGGCGAGCAGTACTTC
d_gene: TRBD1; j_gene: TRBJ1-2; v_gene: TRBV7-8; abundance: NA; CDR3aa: CASSPSGTGASGGYTF; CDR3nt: TGTGCCAGCAGCCCATCCGGGACAGGGGCCTCGGGTGGCTACACCTTC
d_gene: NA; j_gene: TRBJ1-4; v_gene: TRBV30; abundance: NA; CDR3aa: CAWDTTTNEKLFF; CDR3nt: TGTGCCTGGGACACCACAACTAATGAAAAACTGTTTTTT
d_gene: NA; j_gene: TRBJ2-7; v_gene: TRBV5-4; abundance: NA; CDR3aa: CASSQPGKAPEQYF; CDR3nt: TGTGCCAGCAGCCAACCGGGAAAAGCACCCGAGCAGTACTTC